This T cell receptor (beta chain) was identified during a study of blood T cells in healthy people across ages. About 10 milliliters of peripheral blood were drawn from each donor. Primed by a sample-barcoded 5' primer and a J-beta primer mix, a second PCR proceeded for roughly 6 to 12 cycles. TCRdb reanalysed the 5' RACE reads using MiXCR and keeps one entry per CDR3 protein. The profile covers fewer than 2,000,000 distinct CDR3 sequences, with approximately 40% appearing a single time and approximately 22% taken by the ten largest. V was pared by 6 bases and J by 6 bases, with 9 bases of the junction left unmatched. Germline CDR1 is MNHEY and CDR2 is SVGAGI. There are 14 residues in the CDR3.

This sequence was found in a human donor in good health. The sample taken for sequencing was blood. The chain uses TRBV6-5 and TRBJ1-2; 8 nucleotides align to TRBD1. CDR3 nucleotides: TGTGCCAGCAGAAGGCCGGGACAGGTTGATGGCTACACCTTC. As protein: CASRRPGQVDGYTF.